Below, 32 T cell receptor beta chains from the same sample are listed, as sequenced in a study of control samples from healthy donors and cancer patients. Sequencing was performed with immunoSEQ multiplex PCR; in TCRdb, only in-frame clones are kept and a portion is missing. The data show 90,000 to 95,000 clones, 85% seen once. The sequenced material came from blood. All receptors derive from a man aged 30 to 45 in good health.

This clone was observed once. CDR3 nucleotides: TGCGCCAGCAGCCCCATCGCCGGGACGGTCAGCCACGAGCAGTACTTC. This sequence encodes CASSPIAGTVSHEQYF. V is TRBV5-1 and J is TRBJ2-7, with D possibly being TRBD1 or TRBD2 (5 bases each). From germline, CDR1 is SGHRS and CDR2 YFSETQ. Trimming took 4 bases from V and 5 from J, leaving 22 bases between them. There are 16 residues in the CDR3.

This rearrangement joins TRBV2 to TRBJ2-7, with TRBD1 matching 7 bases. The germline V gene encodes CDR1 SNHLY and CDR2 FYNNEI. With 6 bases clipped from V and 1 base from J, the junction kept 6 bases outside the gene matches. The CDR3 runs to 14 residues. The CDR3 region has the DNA TGTGCCAGCAGAATGACAGGGTCTTCCTACGAGCAGTACTTC. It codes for CASRMTGSSYEQYF.

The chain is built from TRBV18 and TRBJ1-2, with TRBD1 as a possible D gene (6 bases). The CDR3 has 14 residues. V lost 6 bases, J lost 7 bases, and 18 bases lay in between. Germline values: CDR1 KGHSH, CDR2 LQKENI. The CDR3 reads CASSPPSKQGGYTF. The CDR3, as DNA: TGTGCCAGCTCCCCTCCAAGTAAACAGGGTGGCTACACCTTC.

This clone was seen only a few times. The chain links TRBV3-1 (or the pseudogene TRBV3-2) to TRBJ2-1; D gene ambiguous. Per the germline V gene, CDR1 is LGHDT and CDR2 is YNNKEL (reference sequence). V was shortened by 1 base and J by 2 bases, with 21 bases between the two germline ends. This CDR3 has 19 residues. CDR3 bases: TGTGCCAGCAGCCAAGCGGTGGCCATCCATGAGGCCACCTACAATGAGCAGTTCTTC. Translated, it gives CASSQAVAIHEATYNEQFF.

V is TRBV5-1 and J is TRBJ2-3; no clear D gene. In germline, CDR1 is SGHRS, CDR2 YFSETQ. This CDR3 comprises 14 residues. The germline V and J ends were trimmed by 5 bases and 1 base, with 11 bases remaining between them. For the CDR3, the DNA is TGCGCCAGCAGGATTAACCAACGCACAGATACGCAGTATTTT. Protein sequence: CASRINQRTDTQYF.

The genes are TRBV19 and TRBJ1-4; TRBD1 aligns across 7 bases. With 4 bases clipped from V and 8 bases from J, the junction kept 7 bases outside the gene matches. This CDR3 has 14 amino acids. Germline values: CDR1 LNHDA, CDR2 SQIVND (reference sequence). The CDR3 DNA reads TGTGCCAGTAGTAGACAGGGAAGATGGGAAAAACTGTTTTTT. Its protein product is CASSRQGRWEKLFF. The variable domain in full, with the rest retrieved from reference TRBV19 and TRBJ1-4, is DGGITQSPKYLFRKEGQNVTLSCEQNLNHDAMYWYRQDPGQGLRLIYYSQIVNDFQKGDIAEGYSVSREKKESFPLTVTSAQKNPTAFYLCASSRQGRWEKLFFGSGTQLSVL.

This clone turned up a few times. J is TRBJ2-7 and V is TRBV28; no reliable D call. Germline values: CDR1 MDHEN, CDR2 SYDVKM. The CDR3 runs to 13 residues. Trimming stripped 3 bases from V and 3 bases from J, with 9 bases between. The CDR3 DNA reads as TGTGCCAGCAGTTTGAGTCAGTTCTACGAGCAGTACTTC. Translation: CASSLSQFYEQYF. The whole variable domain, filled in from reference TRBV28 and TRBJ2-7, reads DVKVTQSSRYLVKRTGEKVFLECVQDMDHENMFWYRQDPGLGLRLIYFSYDVKMKEKGDIPEGYSVSREKKERFSLILESASTNQTSMYLCASSLSQFYEQYFGPGTRLTVT.

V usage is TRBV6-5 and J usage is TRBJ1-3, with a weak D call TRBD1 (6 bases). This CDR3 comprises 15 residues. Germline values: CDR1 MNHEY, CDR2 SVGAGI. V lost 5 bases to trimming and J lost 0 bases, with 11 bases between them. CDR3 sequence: CASSRGQSSGNTIYF. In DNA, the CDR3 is TGTGCCAGCAGTCGCGGACAGAGCTCTGGAAACACCATATATTTT.

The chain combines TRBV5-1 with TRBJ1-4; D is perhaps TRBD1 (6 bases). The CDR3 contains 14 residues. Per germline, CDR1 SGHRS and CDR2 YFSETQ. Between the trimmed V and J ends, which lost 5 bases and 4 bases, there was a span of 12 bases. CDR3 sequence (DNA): TGCGCCAGCAGGAGGGACACCTTTAATGAAAAACTGTTTTTT. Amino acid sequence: CASRRDTFNEKLFF.

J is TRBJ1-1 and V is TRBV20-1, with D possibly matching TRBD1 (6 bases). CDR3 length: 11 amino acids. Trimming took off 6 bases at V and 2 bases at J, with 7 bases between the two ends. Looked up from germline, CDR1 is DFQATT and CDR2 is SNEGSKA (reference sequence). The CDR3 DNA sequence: TGCAGTGCCAGGGGAAACACTGAAGCTTTCTTT. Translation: CSARGNTEAFF.

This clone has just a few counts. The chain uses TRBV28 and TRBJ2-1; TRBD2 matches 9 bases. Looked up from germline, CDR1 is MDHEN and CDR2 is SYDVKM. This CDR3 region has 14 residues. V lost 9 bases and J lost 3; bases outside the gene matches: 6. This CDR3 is CASMLAGLYNEQFF. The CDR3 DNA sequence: TGTGCCAGTATGCTAGCGGGACTCTACAATGAGCAGTTCTTC.

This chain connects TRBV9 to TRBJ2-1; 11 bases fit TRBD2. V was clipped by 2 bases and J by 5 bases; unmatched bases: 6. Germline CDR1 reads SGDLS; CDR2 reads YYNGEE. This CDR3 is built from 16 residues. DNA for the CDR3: TGTGCCAGCAGCGTTAGATTAGCGGGGGGGGACAATGAGCAGTTCTTC. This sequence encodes CASSVRLAGGDNEQFF.

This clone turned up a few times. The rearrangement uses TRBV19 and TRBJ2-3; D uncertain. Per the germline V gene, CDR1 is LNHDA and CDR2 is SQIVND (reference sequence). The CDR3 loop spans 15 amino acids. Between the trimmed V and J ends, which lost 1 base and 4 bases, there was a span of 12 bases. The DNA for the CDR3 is TGTGCCAGTAGTATAGCCTCTGGACCCTCAGATACGCAGTATTTT. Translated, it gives CASSIASGPSDTQYF. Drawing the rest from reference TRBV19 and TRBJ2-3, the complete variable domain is DGGITQSPKYLFRKEGQNVTLSCEQNLNHDAMYWYRQDPGQGLRLIYYSQIVNDFQKGDIAEGYSVSREKKESFPLTVTSAQKNPTAFYLCASSIASGPSDTQYFGPGTRLTVL.

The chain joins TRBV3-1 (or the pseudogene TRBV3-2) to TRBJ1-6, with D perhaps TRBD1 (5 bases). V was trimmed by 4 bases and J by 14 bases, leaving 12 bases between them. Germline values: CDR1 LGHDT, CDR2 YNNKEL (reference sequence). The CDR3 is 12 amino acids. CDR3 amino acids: CASSPNGGSLHF. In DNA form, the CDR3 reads TGTGCCAGCAGCCCCAACGGGGGGTCCCTCCACTTT.

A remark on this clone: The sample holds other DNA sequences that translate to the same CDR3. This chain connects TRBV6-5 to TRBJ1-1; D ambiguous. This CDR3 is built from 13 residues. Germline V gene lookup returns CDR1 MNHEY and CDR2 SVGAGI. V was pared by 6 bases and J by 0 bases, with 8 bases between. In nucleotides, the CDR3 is TGTGCCAGCAGCAACAGAATGAACACTGAAGCTTTCTTT. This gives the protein CASSNRMNTEAFF.

The CDR3 region is CASSVEDSSYNSPLHF. The CDR3, as DNA: TGTGCCAGCAGCGTAGAGGACAGCTCCTATAATTCACCCCTCCACTTT. V usage is TRBV9 and J usage is TRBJ1-6; perhaps TRBD1 as D (6 bases). Germline CDR1 is SGDLS and CDR2 is YYNGEE. V was pared by 0 bases and J by 0 bases, with 7 bases between. CDR3 length: 16 amino acids.

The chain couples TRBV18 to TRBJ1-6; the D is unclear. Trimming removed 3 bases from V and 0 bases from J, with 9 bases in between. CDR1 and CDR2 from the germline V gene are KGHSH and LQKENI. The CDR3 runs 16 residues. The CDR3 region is CASSPTTSSYNSPLHF. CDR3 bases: TGTGCCAGCTCACCGACGACAAGCTCCTATAATTCACCCCTCCACTTT.

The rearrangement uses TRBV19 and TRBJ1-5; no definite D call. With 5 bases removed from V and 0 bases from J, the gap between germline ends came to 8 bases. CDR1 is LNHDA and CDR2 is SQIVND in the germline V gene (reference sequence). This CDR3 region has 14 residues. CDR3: CASSVDHSNQPQHF. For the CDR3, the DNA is TGTGCCAGTAGTGTGGACCATAGCAATCAGCCCCAGCATTTT.

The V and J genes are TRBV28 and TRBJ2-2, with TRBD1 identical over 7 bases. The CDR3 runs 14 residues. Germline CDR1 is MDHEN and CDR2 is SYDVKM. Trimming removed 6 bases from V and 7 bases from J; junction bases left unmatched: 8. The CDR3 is CASSLTGEIGELFF. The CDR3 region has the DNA TGTGCCAGCAGCCTCACAGGGGAGATCGGGGAGCTGTTTTTT.

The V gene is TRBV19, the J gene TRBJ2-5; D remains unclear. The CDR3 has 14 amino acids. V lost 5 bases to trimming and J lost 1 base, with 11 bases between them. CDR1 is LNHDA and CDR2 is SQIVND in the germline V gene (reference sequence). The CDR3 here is CASSFGGSQETQYF. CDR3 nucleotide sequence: TGTGCCAGTAGTTTCGGCGGCAGCCAAGAGACCCAGTACTTC.

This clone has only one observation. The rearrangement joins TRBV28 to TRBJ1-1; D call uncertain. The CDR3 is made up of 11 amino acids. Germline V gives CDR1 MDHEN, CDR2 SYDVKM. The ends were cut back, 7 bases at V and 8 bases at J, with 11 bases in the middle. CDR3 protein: CASTPGREAFF. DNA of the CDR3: TGTGCCAGCACCCCTGGGAGGGAAGCTTTCTTT.

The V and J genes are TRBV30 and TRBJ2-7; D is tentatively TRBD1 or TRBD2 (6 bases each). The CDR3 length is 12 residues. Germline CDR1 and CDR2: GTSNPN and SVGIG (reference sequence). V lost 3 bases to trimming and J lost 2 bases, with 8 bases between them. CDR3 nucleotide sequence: TGTGCCTGGAGAGGGGGGACCTACGAGCAGTACTTC. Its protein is CAWRGGTYEQYF.

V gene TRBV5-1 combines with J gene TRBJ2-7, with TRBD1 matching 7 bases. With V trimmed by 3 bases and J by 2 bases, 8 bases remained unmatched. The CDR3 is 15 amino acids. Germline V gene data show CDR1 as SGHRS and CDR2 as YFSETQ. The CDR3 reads CASSYTRQGTYEQYF. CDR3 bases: TGCGCCAGCAGCTACACGCGACAGGGAACCTACGAGCAGTACTTC.

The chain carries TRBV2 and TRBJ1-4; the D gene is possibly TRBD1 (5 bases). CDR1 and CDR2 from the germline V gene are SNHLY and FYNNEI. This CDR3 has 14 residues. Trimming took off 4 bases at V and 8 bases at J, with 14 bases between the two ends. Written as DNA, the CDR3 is TGTGCCAGCAGTGGTCAGGGATCTTGGGAAAAACTGTTTTTT. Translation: CASSGQGSWEKLFF.

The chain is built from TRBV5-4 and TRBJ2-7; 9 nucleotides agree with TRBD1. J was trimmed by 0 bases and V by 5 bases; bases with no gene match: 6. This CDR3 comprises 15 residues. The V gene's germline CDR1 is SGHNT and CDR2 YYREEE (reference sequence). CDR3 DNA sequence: TGTGCCAGCAGTGGCCCGGGACAGGGCTCCTACGAGCAGTACTTC. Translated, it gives CASSGPGQGSYEQYF. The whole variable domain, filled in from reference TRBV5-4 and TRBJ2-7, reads ETGVTQSPTHLIKTRGQQVTLRCSSQSGHNTVSWYQQALGQGPQFIFQYYREEENGRGNFPPRFSGLQFPNYSSELNVNALELDDSALYLCASSGPGQGSYEQYFGPGTRLTVT.

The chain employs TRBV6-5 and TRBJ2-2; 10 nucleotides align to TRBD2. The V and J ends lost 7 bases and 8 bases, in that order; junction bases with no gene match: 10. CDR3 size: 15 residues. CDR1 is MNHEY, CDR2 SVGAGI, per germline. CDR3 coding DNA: TGTGCCAGCACCTCCGGGACTAGCGCCTTGGGGGAGCTGTTTTTT. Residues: CASTSGTSALGELFF.

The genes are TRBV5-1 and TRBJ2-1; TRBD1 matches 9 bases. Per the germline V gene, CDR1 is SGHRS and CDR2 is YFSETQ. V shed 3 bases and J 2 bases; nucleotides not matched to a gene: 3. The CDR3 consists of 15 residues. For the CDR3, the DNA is TGCGCCAGCAGCTCCGGGACAGGGCCCTACAATGAGCAGTTCTTC. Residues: CASSSGTGPYNEQFF.

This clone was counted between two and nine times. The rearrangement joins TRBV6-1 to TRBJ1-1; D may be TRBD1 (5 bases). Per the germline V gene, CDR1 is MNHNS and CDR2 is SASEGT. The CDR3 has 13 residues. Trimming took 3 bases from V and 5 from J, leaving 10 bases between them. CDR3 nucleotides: TGTGCCAGCAGTGATTCCTGGACAACTGAAGCTTTCTTT. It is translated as CASSDSWTTEAFF.

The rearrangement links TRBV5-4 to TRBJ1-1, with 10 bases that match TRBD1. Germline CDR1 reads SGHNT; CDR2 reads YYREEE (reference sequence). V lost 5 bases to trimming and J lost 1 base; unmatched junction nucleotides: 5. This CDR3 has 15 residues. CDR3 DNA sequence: TGTGCCAGCAGTTGGGACAGGGGAGGGAACACTGAAGCTTTCTTT. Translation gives CASSWDRGGNTEAFF. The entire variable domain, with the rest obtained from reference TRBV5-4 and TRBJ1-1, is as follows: ETGVTQSPTHLIKTRGQQVTLRCSSQSGHNTVSWYQQALGQGPQFIFQYYREEENGRGNFPPRFSGLQFPNYSSELNVNALELDDSALYLCASSWDRGGNTEAFFGQGTRLTVV.

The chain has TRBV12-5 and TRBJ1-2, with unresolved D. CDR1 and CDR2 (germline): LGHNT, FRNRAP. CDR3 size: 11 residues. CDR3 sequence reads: CAIRGIRGYTF. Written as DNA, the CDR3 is TGTGCCATCCGAGGGATCCGTGGCTACACCTTC.

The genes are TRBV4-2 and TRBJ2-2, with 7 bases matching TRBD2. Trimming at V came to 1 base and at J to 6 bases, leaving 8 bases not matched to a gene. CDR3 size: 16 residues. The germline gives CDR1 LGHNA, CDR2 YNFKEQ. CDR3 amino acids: CASSQVRAGLAGELFF. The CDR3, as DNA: TGTGCCAGCAGCCAAGTTCGAGCGGGGCTCGCCGGGGAGCTGTTTTTT.

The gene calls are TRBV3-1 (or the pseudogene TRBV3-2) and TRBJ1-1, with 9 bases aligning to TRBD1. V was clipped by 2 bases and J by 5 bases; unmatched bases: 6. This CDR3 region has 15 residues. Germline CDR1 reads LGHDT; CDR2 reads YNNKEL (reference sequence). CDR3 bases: TGTGCCAGCAGCCAAAGGACAGGGGTAGGAACTGAAGCTTTCTTT. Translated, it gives CASSQRTGVGTEAFF.